This is a list of T cell receptor beta chains from one sample in a study of neurological immune-mediated disorders. TCRdb called the 5' RACE reads again in MiXCR, with one record for every CDR3 protein. This repertoire shows about 38,000 distinct CDR3 sequences, 11% found once; its top ten account for 3% to 5%. Sequenced input: PBMCs. The receptors come from a man between 60 and 75 years old with HTLV-1-associated myelopathy (HAM/TSP). Each CDR3 is given with its conserved first and last residue. A D gene is named only where the DNA matches it firmly. Not every row has a clone size; where given, it reads once, few, many or a size class.

D,size,V,J,CDR3,DNA
.,many,TRBV10-3,TRBJ2-2,CAIERDAGNTGELFF,TGTGCCATCGAGAGGGATGCGGGCAACACCGGGGAGCTGTTTTTT
TRBD2,many,TRBV2,TRBJ2-1,CASSEGIAGGNEQFF,TGTGCCAGCAGTGAAGGAATAGCGGGAGGGAATGAGCAGTTCTTC
.,many,TRBV5-1,TRBJ1-2,CASSSQTANYGYTF,TGCGCCAGCAGCTCCCAAACAGCTAACTATGGCTACACCTTC
TRBD2,many,TRBV12-3/TRBV12-4,TRBJ2-1,CASSSSGLAAYNEQFF,TGTGCCAGCAGTTCCTCGGGACTAGCGGCATACAATGAGCAGTTCTTC
.,many,TRBV5-1,TRBJ2-2,CASSFTGPVGESTGELFF,TGCGCCAGCAGCTTTACCGGGCCCGTGGGTGAAAGCACCGGGGAGCTGTTTTTT
.,many,TRBV29-1,TRBJ2-7,CSAAKRGEQYF,TGCAGCGCCGCAAAAAGAGGAGAGCAGTACTTC
.,.,TRBV5-1,TRBJ1-1,CASSLGGAQGSVTEAFF,TGCGCCAGCAGCTTAGGGGGGGCACAGGGCTCGGTCACTGAAGCTTTCTTT
.,many,TRBV20-1,TRBJ2-7,CSARERSTLYEQYF,TGCAGTGCTAGAGAGAGGTCTACCCTCTACGAGCAGTACTTC
.,many,TRBV5-1,TRBJ2-2,CASSGQGPLRTGELFF,TGCGCCAGCAGCGGGCAGGGGCCCCTCCGGACCGGGGAGCTGTTTTTT
.,many,TRBV5-1,TRBJ2-2,CASSLNVRATGELFF,TGCGCCAGCAGCTTGAATGTCAGGGCCACCGGGGAGCTGTTTTTT
TRBD1,many,TRBV10-3,TRBJ1-1,CAISEDRANTEAFF,TGTGCCATCAGTGAGGACAGGGCGAACACTGAAGCTTTCTTT
.,many,TRBV5-5,TRBJ1-4,CASSFGAGTNEKLFF,TGTGCCAGCAGCTTTGGCGCGGGAACTAATGAAAAACTGTTTTTT
.,many,TRBV20-1,TRBJ2-7,CSARDLKDPGAEQYF,TGCAGTGCTAGAGACCTCAAAGACCCGGGCGCCGAGCAGTACTTC
.,many,TRBV7-9,TRBJ2-5,CASSPSSTQYF,TGTGCCAGCAGCCCGAGTTCGACCCAGTACTTC
.,many,TRBV5-1,TRBJ1-5,CASSPGGIGQPQHF,TGCGCCAGCAGCCCGGGGGGCATTGGTCAGCCCCAGCATTTT
.,once,TRBV9,TRBJ2-7,CASRPVLFYEQYF,TGTGCCAGCCGCCCGGTACTATTCTACGAGCAGTACTTC
TRBD2,.,TRBV5-1,TRBJ2-7,CASSFSGARELNYEQYF,TGCGCCAGCAGCTTCAGCGGCGCGCGGGAGTTGAACTACGAGCAGTACTTC
.,many,TRBV5-1,TRBJ2-7,CASSLGHYEQYF,TGCGCCAGCAGCTTAGGCCACTACGAGCAGTACTTC
TRBD2,.,TRBV10-1,TRBJ2-3,CASSDPKTSGGTDTQYF,TGCGCCAGCAGTGACCCAAAGACTAGCGGGGGAACAGATACGCAGTATTTT
TRBD1,many,TRBV5-1,TRBJ2-6,CASSFRDRGRLSGANVLTF,TGCGCCAGCAGCTTCCGGGACAGGGGTCGTCTCTCTGGGGCCAACGTCCTGACTTTC
.,many,TRBV6-6,TRBJ2-7,CASSPQKVGQYF,TGTGCCAGCAGCCCCCAGAAGGTCGGGCAGTACTTC
.,many,TRBV20-1,TRBJ1-5,CSARDGGGLSNQPQHF,TGCAGTGCTAGAGATGGGGGGGGCTTGAGCAATCAGCCCCAGCATTTT
TRBD1,many,TRBV10-3,TRBJ1-5,CAISPGTGENQPQHF,TGTGCCATCAGTCCAGGGACAGGGGAAAATCAGCCCCAGCATTTT
TRBD1,few,TRBV3-1,TRBJ1-6,CASSRRGQGLSYNSPLHF,TGTGCCAGCAGCCGCAGGGGACAGGGCCTCTCCTATAATTCACCCCTCCACTTT
TRBD2,many,TRBV5-1,TRBJ2-1,CASSFPLAGERGTDNEQFF,TGCGCCAGCAGCTTTCCACTAGCGGGAGAGCGGGGGACTGACAATGAGCAGTTCTTC
TRBD1,.,TRBV7-9,TRBJ2-1,CASRLDRTGGNEQFF,TGTGCCAGCAGATTGGATAGGACAGGGGGCAATGAGCAGTTCTTC
TRBD1,many,TRBV25-1,TRBJ2-7,CASSTRDSTYEQYF,TGTGCCAGCAGTACGAGGGACAGTACCTACGAGCAGTACTTC
TRBD1,.,TRBV20-1,TRBJ2-1,CSASKGQAYNEQFF,TGCAGTGCTAGCAAGGGACAGGCTTACAATGAGCAGTTCTTC
.,many,TRBV5-6,TRBJ1-5,CASSLGGWEQPQHF,TGTGCCAGCAGCTTGGGTGGGTGGGAACAGCCCCAGCATTTT
TRBD1,many,TRBV4-1,TRBJ1-6,CASSQDQGAPEGYSPLHF,TGCGCCAGCAGCCAAGATCAGGGGGCCCCTGAGGGTTATTCACCCCTCCACTTT
TRBD2,.,TRBV5-1,TRBJ2-3,CASSPTRLAGGTQYF,TGTGCCAGCAGCCCCACCAGACTAGCGGGAGGGACGCAGTATTTT
.,many,TRBV5-5,TRBJ2-7,CASSLDPGLYEQYF,TGTGCCAGCAGCTTGGATCCAGGCCTCTACGAGCAGTACTTC
.,many,TRBV6-5,TRBJ1-1,CASSSSMGVGTEAFF,TGTGCCAGCAGTTCGTCGATGGGGGTGGGCACTGAAGCTTTCTTT
.,many,TRBV4-2,TRBJ2-1,CASSQEGEVLNEQFF,TGTGCCAGCAGCCAGGAGGGGGAGGTATTGAATGAGCAGTTCTTC
.,many,TRBV20-1,TRBJ2-3,CSARGGAGADTQYF,TGCAGTGCTAGAGGAGGGGCAGGGGCAGATACGCAGTATTTT
TRBD2,many,TRBV5-1,TRBJ2-5,CASSWMSMAGGSETQYF,TGCGCCAGCAGCTGGATGTCGATGGCGGGAGGGTCGGAGACCCAGTACTTC
TRBD2,few,TRBV12-3/TRBV12-4,TRBJ2-7,CASSLGGGLYEQYF,TGTGCCAGCAGTTTAGGCGGGGGACTCTACGAGCAGTACTTC
.,many,TRBV5-1,TRBJ1-2,CASSPGNNYGYTF,TGCGCCAGCAGCCCCGGAAATAACTATGGCTACACCTTC
.,many,TRBV3-1,TRBJ1-4,CASSQGHEKLFF,TGTGCCAGCAGCCAAGGGCATGAAAAACTGTTTTTT